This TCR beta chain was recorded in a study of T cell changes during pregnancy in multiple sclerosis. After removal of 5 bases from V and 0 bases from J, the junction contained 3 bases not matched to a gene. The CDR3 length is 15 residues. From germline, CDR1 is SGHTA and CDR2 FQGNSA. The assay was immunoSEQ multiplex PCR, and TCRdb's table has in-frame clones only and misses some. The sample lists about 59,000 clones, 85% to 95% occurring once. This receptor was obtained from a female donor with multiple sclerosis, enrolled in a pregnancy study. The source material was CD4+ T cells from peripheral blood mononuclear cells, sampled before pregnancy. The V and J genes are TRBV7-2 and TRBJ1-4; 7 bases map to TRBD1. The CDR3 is CASSPQGTTNEKLFF. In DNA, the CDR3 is TGTGCCAGCAGCCCACAGGGGACAACTAATGAAAAACTGTTTTTT.